The sequence of this TCR beta chain was determined in a study of T cell responses to AZD1222 COVID-19 vaccine. The table came from immunoSEQ multiplex PCR; TCRdb's copy has only in-frame clones and leaves some out. The sample contains roughly 170,000 clones, around 94% of which appear only once. The CDR3 totals 13 residues. With 4 bases removed from V and 11 bases from J, the gap between germline ends came to 16 bases. Germline assignment: CDR1 SGDLS and CDR2 YYNGEE. The clonotype was recovered from an adult who received the AZD1222 COVID-19 vaccine. The rearrangement links TRBV9 to TRBJ2-1; TRBD1 might be the D (6 bases). Sequences were derived from peripheral blood, sampled 28 days after the second AZD1222 dose. The CDR3 bases are TGTGCCAGCAGCTTCAGCTCCGGACAGCAGCAGTTCTTC. Residues: CASSFSSGQQQFF.